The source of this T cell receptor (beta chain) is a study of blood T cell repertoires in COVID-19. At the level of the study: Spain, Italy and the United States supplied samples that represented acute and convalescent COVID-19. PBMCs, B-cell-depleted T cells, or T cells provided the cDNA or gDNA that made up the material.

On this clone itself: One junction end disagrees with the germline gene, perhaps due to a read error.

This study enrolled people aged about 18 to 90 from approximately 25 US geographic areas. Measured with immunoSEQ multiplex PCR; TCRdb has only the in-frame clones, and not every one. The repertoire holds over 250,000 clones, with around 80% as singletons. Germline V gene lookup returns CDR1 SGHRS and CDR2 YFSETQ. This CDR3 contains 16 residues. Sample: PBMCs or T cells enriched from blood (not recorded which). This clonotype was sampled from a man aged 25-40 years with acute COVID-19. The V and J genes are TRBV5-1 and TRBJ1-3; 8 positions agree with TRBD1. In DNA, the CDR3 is TGTGCCAGCAGCTTTGACAGGGGAGGCTCTGGAAACACCATATATTTT. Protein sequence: CASSFDRGGSGNTIYF.